These 17 T cell receptor beta chains share one sample of origin, sequenced in a study of shared clonotypes between healthy human individuals. Data came from immunoSEQ multiplex PCR; TCRdb stores just in-frame clones and leaves some out. The profile shows approximately 530,000 clones, approximately 95% of them singletons. Specimen: naive CD4+ T cells sorted from blood. Subset reported: CD45RA+ positively selected. Every receptor here comes from a woman in her twenties or thirties in good health.

The J gene is TRBJ2-3, the V gene TRBV7-2; D may be TRBD1 (6 bases). The CDR3 spans 14 residues. Germline V gene data show CDR1 as SGHTA and CDR2 as FQGNSA. The germline V and J ends were trimmed by 1 base and 3 bases, with 8 bases remaining between them. This CDR3 reads CASSLERGTDTQYF. CDR3 DNA sequence: TGTGCCAGCAGCTTAGAGAGGGGGACAGATACGCAGTATTTT.

This rearrangement joins TRBV18 to TRBJ2-7, with TRBD1 as a possible D gene (8 bases). V shed 3 bases and J shed 7 bases, with 25 bases lying between them. The CDR3 spans 17 residues. CDR1 KGHSH and CDR2 LQKENI come from the germline V gene. This CDR3 is CASSPPTTGQGGGEQYF. CDR3 DNA sequence: TGTGCCAGCTCACCCCCTACTACCGGACAGGGAGGGGGGGAGCAGTACTTC. Full variable domain (missing parts from reference TRBV18 and TRBJ2-7): NAGVMQNPRHLVRRRGQEARLRCSPMKGHSHVYWYRQLPEEGLKFMVYLQKENIIDESGMPKERFSAEFPKEGPSILRIQQVVRGDSAAYFCASSPPTTGQGGGEQYFGPGTRLTVT.

The rearrangement links TRBV19 to TRBJ2-3, with TRBD2 matching 9 bases. Germline V lookup: CDR1 LNHDA, CDR2 SQIVND (reference sequence). Unmatched junction bases numbered 8, after V lost 3 bases and J lost 1 base. The CDR3 consists of 17 residues. The CDR3 DNA is TGTGCCAGTAGTATGGGCGGGAGGGCCCGACGCACAGATACGCAGTATTTT. Protein sequence: CASSMGGRARRTDTQYF.

This chain joins TRBV28 and TRBJ1-3; D is ambiguous. The germline V gene encodes CDR1 MDHEN and CDR2 SYDVKM. CDR3 length: 13 residues. The ends were cut back, 5 bases at V and 2 bases at J, with 7 bases in the middle. The CDR3 loop reads CASSIRPGNTIYF. The CDR3 DNA is TGTGCCAGCAGTATTAGGCCTGGAAACACCATATATTTT.

Note on this clone: Distinct nucleotide sequences in the sample also encode this CDR3. The rearrangement joins TRBV5-1 to TRBJ1-1, with no clear D. Trimming removed 0 bases from V and 0 bases from J, with 6 bases in between. This CDR3 is 14 amino acids long. Germline V gene lookup returns CDR1 SGHRS and CDR2 YFSETQ. The CDR3 DNA follows: TGCGCCAGCAGCTTGGTCTCTGTGAACACTGAAGCTTTCTTT. Translation gives CASSLVSVNTEAFF. The full variable domain, in which reference TRBV5-1 and TRBJ1-1 provide the parts outside the CDR3, is KAGVTQTPRYLIKTRGQQVTLSCSPISGHRSVSWYQQTPGQGLQFLFEYFSETQRNKGNFPGRFSGRQFSNSRSEMNVSTLELGDSALYLCASSLVSVNTEAFFGQGTRLTVV.

The rearrangement joins TRBV28 to TRBJ2-4; D is unclear. Germline CDR1 and CDR2: MDHEN and SYDVKM. The CDR3 covers 13 residues. V was trimmed by 11 bases and J by 0 bases, leaving 11 bases between them. This CDR3 reads CAGKGLAKNIQYF. The CDR3 region has the DNA TGTGCCGGCAAAGGGTTAGCCAAAAACATTCAGTACTTC.

This clone appeared a single time. The chain recombines TRBV5-1 with TRBJ2-7; D might be TRBD1 or TRBD2, each matching 5 bases. V lost 1 base and J 7 bases, leaving 18 bases between the germline ends. The CDR3 spans 15 residues. Germline V gives CDR1 SGHRS, CDR2 YFSETQ. CDR3 nucleotides: TGCGCCAGCAGCTTGCAACCGGGACGGCCGAAAGAGCAGTACTTC. It translates to CASSLQPGRPKEQYF.

V and J are TRBV5-4 and TRBJ2-5; TRBD2 is a possible D gene (5 bases). Trimming took off 5 bases at V and 2 bases at J, with 22 bases between the two ends. This CDR3 comprises 17 residues. The germline CDR1 and CDR2 sequences are SGHNT and YYREEE (reference sequence). This CDR3 is CASRSTLGSRGQETQYF. The CDR3 bases are TGTGCCAGCAGATCAACTTTGGGAAGTCGGGGACAAGAGACCCAGTACTTC.

CDR3 in DNA: TGTGCCAGCAGACACCCCGACGGGGTAGGCTACACCTTC. It translates to CASRHPDGVGYTF. The chain carries TRBV28 and TRBJ1-2; D is unclear. CDR3 size: 13 residues. CDR1 and CDR2 (germline): MDHEN, SYDVKM. Trimming removed 6 bases from V and 8 bases from J, with 16 bases in between.

This chain connects TRBV28 to TRBJ2-7; a possible D gene is TRBD2 (5 bases). The length of the CDR3 is 16 residues. V shed 5 bases and J shed 5 bases, with 22 bases lying between them. Germline CDR1 and CDR2: MDHEN and SYDVKM. The CDR3 nucleotides are TGTGCCAGCAGTGGGCTTTGGGAGTCGTCCCCTCACGAGCAGTACTTC. Encoded protein: CASSGLWESSPHEQYF.

J is TRBJ1-1 and V is TRBV7-9; 8 bases agree with TRBD1. The V segment lost 7 bases and the J segment 5 bases; nucleotides outside the gene matches: 3. CDR1 is SEHNR, CDR2 FQNEAQ, per germline (reference sequence). The CDR3 loop spans 12 amino acids. DNA of the CDR3: TGTGCCAGCAAACAGGGGGGGACTGAAGCTTTCTTT. Protein sequence: CASKQGGTEAFF.

The CDR3 loop reads CASSGSRDRDRPGETQYF. CDR3 in DNA: TGTGCCAGCAGTGGGTCCCGGGACAGGGACCGGCCGGGTGAGACCCAGTACTTC. The chain links TRBV2 to TRBJ2-5; 9 nucleotides align to TRBD1. This CDR3 is 18 amino acids long. The germline V gene has CDR1 SNHLY and CDR2 FYNNEI. The V and J ends lost 4 bases and 5 bases, in that order; junction bases with no gene match: 17.

In DNA form, the CDR3 reads TGTGCCAGCAGCTTAGATCGGAGGGGCGCGGCGCAGTACTTC. Translating gives CASSLDRRGAAQYF. The V call is TRBV7-2, the J call TRBJ2-7, with a possible D match to TRBD2 (6 bases). Germline values: CDR1 SGHTA, CDR2 FQGNSA. V was cut by 1 base and J by 9 bases, with 16 bases left in between. The length of the CDR3 is 14 residues.

The CDR3 region is CSWLSDYNEQFF. The CDR3 DNA reads as TGCAGCTGGCTCTCAGATTACAATGAGCAGTTCTTC. The gene calls are TRBV29-1 and TRBJ2-1; D not certain. Deletions cut 8 bases from V and 4 bases from J, with 12 bases between. From germline, CDR1 is SQVTM and CDR2 ANQGSEA. CDR3 length: 12 amino acids.

V and J are TRBV28 and TRBJ2-1; 13 bases are a match to TRBD2. Trimming at V came to 3 bases and at J to 9 bases, leaving 11 bases not matched to a gene. The CDR3 has 17 residues. Germline CDR1 reads MDHEN; CDR2 reads SYDVKM. The CDR3 sequence: CASSLPGLAGPRAEQFF. The CDR3 region has the DNA TGTGCCAGCAGTTTGCCGGGACTAGCGGGACCGCGTGCTGAGCAGTTCTTC.

The chain has TRBV6-5 and TRBJ1-6; TRBD1 agrees at 7 bases. The J segment lost 9 bases and the V segment lost 6 bases, leaving 11 bases of the junction unmatched. Germline V CDR1 and CDR2: MNHEY, SVGAGI. The CDR3 spans 15 residues. This chain's CDR3 is CASRVQDRDSSPLHF. CDR3 bases: TGTGCCAGCAGGGTTCAAGACAGGGATAGTTCACCCCTCCACTTT.

The chain carries TRBV6-1 and TRBJ1-3; the D is unclear. The CDR3 runs to 13 residues. V shed 2 bases and J shed 8 bases, with 10 bases lying between them. Germline-derived CDR1 and CDR2 are MNHNS and SASEGT. The CDR3 protein is CASSEMVGDTIYF. CDR3 sequence (DNA): TGTGCCAGCAGTGAAATGGTTGGGGACACCATATATTTT.